This TCR beta chain originates from a study of T cell repertoires in cytomegalovirus infection (dated by TCRdb to the late 2010s). Regarding the study in general: Recently identified HLA-C-restricted CMV epitopes, whose presentation resists viral immunomodulation, were targeted by peptide stimulations together with well-studied HLA-B-restricted epitopes. The HLA type of each donor mattered for the analysis, because public TCR beta signatures pointed to carriage of CMV infection along with the matching HLA type. Points the paper makes about the study in general: Carriers of CMV infection plus the relevant HLA type were discriminated by the cumulative frequency of public TCR beta family members in the study cohort and in an independent 352-donor cohort. In the ex vivo response, HLA-C-restricted CMV-specific TCR beta clonotypes were dominant, and in two of eight donors the single most frequent clonotype came from this HLA-C-restricted group.

The meaning of the sample's treatment or condition label: in vitro stimulation with specific CMV peptide epitopes to enrich CMV-specific T cells. The CDR3 spans 15 residues, from the cysteine through the phenylalanine. CDR3 DNA only is kept here, 45 bases in frame from base 1. Looking up the germline V gene (reference sequence) yields CDR1 MNHNY and CDR2 SVGAGI. Trimmed from V: 5 bases; trimmed from J: 3 bases; junction bases lacking a gene match: 4. Turning to this clonotype: The clone's antigen remains unknown. No qualities accompany the bases; no much larger clone lies one base away.

Sequenced on an Illumina HiSeq 1500. In TCRdb, the public reads were trimmed at Q25 with fastp and aligned with MiXCR, with productive beta chains retained. A single entry per CDR3 protein holds the most common genes and DNA from its merged rows. This sample holds approximately 73,000 distinct CDR3 sequences; about 37% were observed only once. The ten top clones hold just over 90% of the sample. The origin of this receptor is a human donor in good health (CMV status not recorded). Some clones in this sample may be carry-over from other donors' samples. The sequenced sample was CD8+ T cells from cultured PBMCs, obtained from culture after CMV antigen stimulation. This sequence uses TRBV6-6 and TRBJ2-3, and TRBD2 matches 11 of the central bases. The nucleotides are TGTGCCAGCAGTCCAGGGACTAGCGGTACAGATACGCAGTATTTT. This is translated as CASSPGTSGTDTQYF.